This T cell receptor (beta chain) was identified in a study of blood T cells in healthy people across ages (dated by TCRdb to 2014 to 2015). Some background on the complete study: In model experiments, roughly one uniquely barcoded TCR beta cDNA molecule per two T cells was captured by template switching. The donors were divided into four age groups: young (average about 16 years), middle-aged (about 39), aged (around 59) and long-lived (about 80). Donors of different ages were randomly distributed across sequencing lanes to avoid experimental bias. Using the same blood draw, the study looked at two additional independent replicas of 1 million unique cDNA reads for two donors, one aged 18 to 30 and the other aged 80 or older. Age-related changes in TCR beta repertoire diversity were measured in the study by deep sequencing normalized with unique cDNA molecular identifiers. Overall results and qualifications from the work: Observed TCR beta diversity per million T cells fell roughly linearly with age, and a significant reduction was already apparent by age about 38. Estimates of total diversity based on one million sequenced T cells were considered lower bounds and underestimates. Because the CMV infection status of the donors was unknown, age-related changes in expanded clonotypes may potentially have been confounded. The percentage of naive T cells measured by flow cytometry correlated strongly with observed TCR beta diversity. Because profiling used bulk unsorted PBMCs, naive and antigen-experienced compartments could not be compared conclusively. Compared with the aged group, the long-lived group had more naive CD4+ T cells, fewer expanded clones and increased TCR diversity, a pattern suggesting age selection.

The CDR3 holds 15 amino acids from the cysteine to the phenylalanine. Here the CDR3 DNA is all that survives: 45 bases in frame from base 1. CDR1 and CDR2, per the germline V gene, are ENHRY and SYGVKD. To note about this clonotype: There is no known antigen for this receptor. A much larger clone lies a single base off, so this may be a read error.

Library construction relied on 5' RACE. Sequencing took place on an Illumina HiSeq 2500. The second PCR ran for roughly 7 to 12 cycles and used a J-beta primer mix along with a sample-barcoded 5' primer. A template-switch 5' adaptor carrying 12 random nucleotides introduced a unique molecular identifier onto each TCR beta cDNA molecule. Each sample yielded at least 3 million CDR3-containing paired-end reads. First-strand cDNA was synthesized from all RNA with the Mint cDNA synthesis kit, primed by a TRBC-specific oligonucleotide. Following uracil-DNA glycosylase treatment, all cDNA underwent a first 18-cycle PCR with the universal primers M1SS and BC2_uni_R. In the source study's methods: Each sample was normalized by randomly selecting 1 million high-quality reads, each carrying a distinct molecular identifier. Reads with shared molecular identifiers were discarded instead of being binned into consensus sequences. MiTCR, run with a Q25 quality threshold and the strictest error-elimination algorithm, handled CDR3 identification, clonotype clustering and error correction. A nonparametric unseen species model with Euler transformation was used to estimate a lower bound on total TCR beta diversity. The public reads were quality trimmed at Q25 with fastp and then assembled into clones with MiXCR by TCRdb, keeping productive beta chains. Rows are combined by CDR3 protein, so each entry shows the most common genes and DNA. The V and J calls shown here were made by TCRdb, not taken from the authors' results. The table for this sample lists around 1,700,000 distinct CDR3 sequences; 28% of them were counted only once. The ten largest clones represent roughly 8.2% of the sample.

The 35 to 40 donors, aged about 6 to 100 years, were systemically healthy Caucasian individuals from Russia. Each donor gave 8.5 to 10 milliliters of peripheral blood, collected into EDTA-treated Vacutainer tubes. Ficoll-Paque density-gradient centrifugation was used to isolate PBMCs, with at least 7 million obtained per sample. Trizol reagent was used to extract total RNA from PBMCs, with at least 5 micrograms per sample. The percentages of naive CD45RAhigh/CD27high T cells were determined by flow cytometry on a PBMC aliquot from every donor. This receptor chain uses TRBV10-3 and TRBJ2-1; 8 bases in the middle match TRBD2. The sample taken for sequencing was blood. The sequence derives from a woman in her twenties or thirties in good health. The CDR3 has the sequence CAISESKGLDGEQCF. The base sequence is TGTGCCATCAGTGAGTCGAAGGGACTAGACGGTGAGCAGTGCTTC.